This T cell receptor (beta chain) was profiled in a study of cytomegalovirus exposure and HLA in healthy donors. Study conclusions and caveats: Roughly uniform sequencing depth across donors was assumed, possibly incorrectly. Within the data, a cluster of highly shared sequence variants was likely a sequencing artifact.

Trimming left V 6 bases short and J 5 bases short, with 10 bases between. Germline CDR1 reads DFQATT; CDR2 reads SNEGSKA (reference sequence). The CDR3 is 11 residues long. These donors counted as nominally healthy when sampled, but unrecorded immune exposures were likely. On this clone itself: What it recognizes is unknown.

In the PCR, 60 Vbeta and 13 Jbeta primers were used. Method: immunoSEQ multiplex PCR; TCRdb's copy keeps in-frame clones and lacks some. This table has approximately 110,000 clones, about 82% appearing once. The receptor was isolated from a man in his fifties or sixties in good health and CMV-seronegative. The sequenced sample consisted of PBMCs. The chain recombines TRBV20-1 with TRBJ1-1; no definite D call. Here the CDR3 reads CSAQDGTEAFF. CDR3 DNA sequence: TGCAGTGCCCAAGACGGGACTGAAGCTTTCTTT.